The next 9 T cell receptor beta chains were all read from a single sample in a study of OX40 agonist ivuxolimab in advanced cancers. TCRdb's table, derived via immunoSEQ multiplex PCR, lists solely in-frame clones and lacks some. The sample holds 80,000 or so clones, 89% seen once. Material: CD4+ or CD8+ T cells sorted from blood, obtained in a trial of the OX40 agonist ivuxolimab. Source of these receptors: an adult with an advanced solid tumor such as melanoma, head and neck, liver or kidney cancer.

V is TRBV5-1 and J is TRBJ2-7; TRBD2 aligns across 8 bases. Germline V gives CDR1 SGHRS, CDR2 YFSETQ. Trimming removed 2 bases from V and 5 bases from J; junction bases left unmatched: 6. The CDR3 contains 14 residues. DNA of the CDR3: TGCGCCAGCAGCTTACTAGCGGCGGGCCACGAGCAGTACTTC. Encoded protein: CASSLLAAGHEQYF.

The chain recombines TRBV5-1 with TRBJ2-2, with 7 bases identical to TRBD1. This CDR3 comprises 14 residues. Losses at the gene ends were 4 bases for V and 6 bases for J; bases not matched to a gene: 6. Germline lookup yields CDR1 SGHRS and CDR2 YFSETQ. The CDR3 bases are TGCGCCAGCAGCAGGGACAGTTTCCCCGGGGAGCTGTTTTTT. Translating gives CASSRDSFPGELFF.

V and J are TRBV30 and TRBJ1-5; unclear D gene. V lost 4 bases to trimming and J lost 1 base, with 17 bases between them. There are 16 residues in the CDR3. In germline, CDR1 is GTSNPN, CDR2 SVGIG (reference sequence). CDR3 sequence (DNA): TGTGCCTGGACCCCTTCTCTGTTGAGCAGCAATCAGCCCCAGCATTTT. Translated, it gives CAWTPSLLSSNQPQHF.

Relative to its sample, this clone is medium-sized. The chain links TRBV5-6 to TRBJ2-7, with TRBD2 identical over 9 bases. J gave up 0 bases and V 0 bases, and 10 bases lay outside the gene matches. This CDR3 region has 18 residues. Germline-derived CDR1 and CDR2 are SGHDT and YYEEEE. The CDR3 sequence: CASSLGTGLAGNSYEQYF. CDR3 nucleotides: TGTGCCAGCAGCTTGGGAACTGGCCTAGCGGGGAACTCCTACGAGCAGTACTTC.

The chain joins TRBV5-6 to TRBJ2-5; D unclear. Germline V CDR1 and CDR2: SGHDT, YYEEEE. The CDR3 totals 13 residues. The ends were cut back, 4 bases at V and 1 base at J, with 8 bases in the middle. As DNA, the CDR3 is TGTGCCAGCAGCCGGAAATCCCAAGAGACCCAGTACTTC. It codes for CASSRKSQETQYF.

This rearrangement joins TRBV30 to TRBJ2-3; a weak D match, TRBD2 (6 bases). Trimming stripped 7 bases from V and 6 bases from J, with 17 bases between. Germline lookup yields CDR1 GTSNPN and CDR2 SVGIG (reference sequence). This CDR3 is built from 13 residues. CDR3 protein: CAFPGRTTDTQYF. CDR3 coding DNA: TGTGCCTTCCCGGGGAGGACGACGGATACGCAGTATTTT.

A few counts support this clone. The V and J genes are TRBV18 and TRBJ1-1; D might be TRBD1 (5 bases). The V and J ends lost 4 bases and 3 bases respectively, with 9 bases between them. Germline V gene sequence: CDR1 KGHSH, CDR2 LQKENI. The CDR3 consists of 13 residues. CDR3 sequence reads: CASSQGRDTEAFF. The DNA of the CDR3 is TGTGCCAGCTCACAGGGCAGGGACACTGAAGCTTTCTTT.

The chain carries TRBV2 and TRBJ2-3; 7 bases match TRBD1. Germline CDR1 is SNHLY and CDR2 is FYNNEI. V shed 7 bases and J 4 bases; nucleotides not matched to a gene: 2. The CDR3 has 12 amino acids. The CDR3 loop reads CASTRGPDTQYF. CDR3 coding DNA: TGTGCCAGCACGAGGGGGCCAGATACGCAGTATTTT.

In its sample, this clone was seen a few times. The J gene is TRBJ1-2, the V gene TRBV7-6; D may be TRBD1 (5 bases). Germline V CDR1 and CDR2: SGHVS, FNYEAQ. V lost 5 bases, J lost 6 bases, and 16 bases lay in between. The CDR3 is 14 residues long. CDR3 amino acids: CASSPAAGGNGYTF. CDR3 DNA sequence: TGTGCCAGCAGCCCCGCCGCGGGGGGTAATGGCTACACCTTC.